Here is one T cell receptor (beta chain) with its context. This clonotype was recorded a few times. Its specific antigen is unknown. The junction departs from germline at one end; a sequencing error may be responsible. Libraries came from 5' RACE. Sequencing used a NextSeq 500. Unique molecular identifiers were attached to individual cDNA molecules in the TCR library protocol so that sequencing error and PCR bias could be corrected. Both TCR alpha and beta chains were sequenced, and tight co-correlation was observed between alpha and beta sequence abundances in each sample. Per the source publication's procedure: V gene, J gene and CDR3 annotation of TCR sequences was performed with Decombinator V4. TCRs were defined as expanded if a significant change between any two time points was detected under a Poisson model with p below 0.0001. TCR abundances were normalised to the total number of TCRs sequenced in each sample and reported as counts per million. TRAV1-2 paired with TRAJ12, TRAJ20 or TRAJ33 defined MAIT TCRs, while TRAV10 paired with TRAJ18 defined iNKT TCRs. VDJdb, accessed 1 November 2021, was searched for CMV, EBV and SARS-CoV-2 annotated TCRs, with TCRs annotated for multiple antigens excluded. The public reads were run again by TCRdb, first through fastp at Q25 and then through MiXCR, and only productive beta chains were kept. All rows with the same CDR3 protein become a single entry with the most common DNA and genes. These V and J calls originate from TCRdb's pipeline instead of the authors' own analysis. Present in this sample are about 64,000 distinct CDR3 sequences, about 11% of which were seen just once. The top ten constitute roughly 3% of the sample.

The cysteine opens and the phenylalanine closes a CDR3 of 13 amino acids. Just the 39-base CDR3 DNA is kept, in frame starting at base 1. CDR1 is given as MRHNA and CDR2 as SNTAGT, both from the germline V gene. This sample was included in a study of early T cells in non-severe SARS-CoV-2 infection (dated by TCRdb to 2020 to 2022). With regard to the full study: Because TCR sequencing was done on bulk RNA from unsorted whole blood, the alpha and beta chains could not be paired. The paper as a whole reports these results and caveats: VDJdb matching was skewed toward anti-spike CD8 responses and likely underestimated virus-specific expansions, missing private and CD4 specificities.

A case-control design nested within a healthcare worker cohort in London, UK, was used, with weekly nasopharyngeal swab PCR tests and blood sampling performed. Between 23 and 31 March 2020, the week of the UK lockdown, healthcare workers were enrolled and then followed up weekly for as long as 16 weeks. The chain was built from TRBV6-4 and TRBJ2-3, and 12 bases in between align with TRBD2. Sequencing used whole blood, obtained at baseline. The receptor was derived from an adult who was a healthcare worker with PCR-confirmed SARS-CoV-2 infection or an uninfected control (not recorded which). The DNA reads TGTGCCAGCAGCCGGACTAGCGGGGCCCCCGCGCATTTT. Translated, it reads CASSRTSGAPAHF.